These 20 T cell receptor beta chains were all obtained from the same sample, sequenced in a study of vaccination effects on CD4 cells after COVID-19. Generated by immunoSEQ multiplex PCR, the TCRdb table keeps only in-frame clones and is missing some. This sample has about 63,000 clones, with roughly 75% found just once. Their antigen targets remain unknown. With the ViraFEST assay, the study expanded antigen-specific CD4+ T cells using viral peptide pools, then sequenced them. When around 9 days of culture had elapsed, CD4+ T cells were isolated. Negative nucleocapsid antibody tests before and after vaccination confirmed no previous SARS-CoV-2 infection. Sequencing used CD4+ T cells from PBMCs cultured with HCoV-OC43 spike peptides, obtained before COVID-19 vaccination. Subset in this sample: HCoV-OC43 spike overlapping peptide pool stimulation. These TCRs come from a human donor who received a COVID-19 vaccine.

The rearrangement joins TRBV9 to TRBJ2-2; D may correspond to TRBD1 or TRBD2 (5 bases each). Germline CDR1 is SGDLS and CDR2 is YYNGEE. The V end lost 0 bases, the J end lost 0 bases, and 12 bases lay between the germline ends. The CDR3 loop spans 17 amino acids. The CDR3 is CASSVGMGVANTGELFF. CDR3 bases: TGTGCCAGCAGCGTAGGTATGGGGGTCGCGAACACCGGGGAGCTGTTTTTT. The full variable domain, rest sourced from reference TRBV9 and TRBJ2-2, is DSGVTQTPKHLITATGQRVTLRCSPRSGDLSVYWYQQSLDQGLQFLIQYYNGEERAKGNILERFSAQQFPDLHSELNLSSLELGDSALYFCASSVGMGVANTGELFFGEGSRLTVL.

This clone was picked up one time. V and J are TRBV6-6 and TRBJ2-7, with D possibly TRBD2 on 6 matching bases. Trimming pared 9 bases from V and 0 bases from J, leaving 9 bases between. The CDR3 is made up of 12 amino acids. CDR1 MNHNY and CDR2 SVGAGI come from the germline V gene (reference sequence). The CDR3 is CASASVSYEQYV. The CDR3 DNA is TGTGCCAGTGCTAGCGTCTCCTACGAGCAGTACGTC.

The J gene is TRBJ2-2, the V gene TRBV4-3; D not certain. This CDR3 spans 19 amino acids. Germline CDR1 LGHNA, CDR2 YSLEER. The V and J ends lost 8 bases and 4 bases respectively, with 29 bases between them. Here the CDR3 DNA reads TGCGCCAGCGGCAAATTTGATGCGACTTGGGGTGGCGGCACCGGGGAGCTGTTTTTT. As protein: CASGKFDATWGGGTGELFF.

This clone was observed a few times. CDR3 DNA sequence: TGTGCCAGCAGTGGGACAGGCCCGCAGCCCCAGCATTTT. Its protein product is CASSGTGPQPQHF. The rearrangement links TRBV2 to TRBJ1-5; 7 bases are shared with TRBD1. The CDR3 is 13 amino acids. Germline trimming cut 4 bases from V and 7 bases from J; bases unmatched to any gene: 4. Germline CDR1 reads SNHLY; CDR2 reads FYNNEI. The whole variable domain, remainder taken from reference TRBV2 and TRBJ1-5, is EPEVTQTPSHQVTQMGQEVILRCVPISNHLYFYWYRQILGQKVEFLVSFYNNEISEKSEIFDDQFSVERPDGSNFTLKIRSTKLEDSAMYFCASSGTGPQPQHFGDGTRLSIL.

The rearrangement joins TRBV30 to TRBJ2-1; D remains ambiguous. The CDR3 runs to 13 residues. The germline V gene encodes CDR1 GTSNPN and CDR2 SVGIG (reference sequence). Trimming took off 3 bases at V and 7 bases at J, with 13 bases between the two ends. For the CDR3, the DNA is TGTGCCTGGAGCCCGGGTTCGGTAAATGAGCAGTTCTTC. It codes for CAWSPGSVNEQFF.

This chain uses TRBV12-3 or TRBV12-4 with TRBJ1-6; D gene unclear. The CDR3 extends over 13 amino acids. V lost 8 bases and J 13 bases, leaving 18 bases between the germline ends. The CDR3 bases are TGTGCCAGCCAAATCCAGTTGACTGCTCCCCTCCACTTT. Its protein is CASQIQLTAPLHF.

The rearrangement links TRBV3-1 (or the pseudogene TRBV3-2) to TRBJ1-2; no clear D gene. V gave up 4 bases and J gave up 4 bases, with 13 bases separating them. Per the germline V gene, CDR1 is LGHDT and CDR2 is YNNKEL (reference sequence). The CDR3 spans 14 residues. The CDR3 loop is CASSLLADLYGYTF. CDR3 nucleotides: TGTGCCAGCAGCCTACTGGCGGATCTCTATGGCTACACCTTC.

As DNA, the CDR3 is TGCGCCAGCAGCTCTCTTCCGGGACACGGGTACGAGCAGTACGTC. It specifies CASSSLPGHGYEQYV. The rearrangement joins TRBV5-1 to TRBJ2-7, with D maybe TRBD1 (6 bases). Germline V gene data show CDR1 as SGHRS and CDR2 as YFSETQ. The CDR3 covers 15 residues. Trimming cost V 3 bases and J 4 bases, with 17 bases left between them.

The chain links TRBV10-1 to TRBJ2-1; TRBD1 agrees at 9 bases. The CDR3 runs 15 residues. From germline, CDR1 is WNHNN and CDR2 SYGVQD (reference sequence). J lost 8 bases, V lost 7 bases, and 12 bases had no gene match. The CDR3 DNA sequence: TGCGCCAGCATCTTCGCGGGACAGGGTTCTTATGAGCAGTTCTTC. Its protein product is CASIFAGQGSYEQFF.

The chain has TRBV19 and TRBJ2-5; 8 nucleotides agree with TRBD2. Per germline, CDR1 LNHDA and CDR2 SQIVND (reference sequence). There are 14 residues in the CDR3. The trim removed 6 bases at V and 4 bases at J, leaving 7 bases unmatched. The CDR3 nucleotides read TGTGCCAGTAGCCTCGGGGGGGGAGGAGAGACCCAGTACTTC. Amino acids: CASSLGGGGETQYF. Full variable domain (missing parts from reference TRBV19 and TRBJ2-5): DGGITQSPKYLFRKEGQNVTLSCEQNLNHDAMYWYRQDPGQGLRLIYYSQIVNDFQKGDIAEGYSVSREKKESFPLTVTSAQKNPTAFYLCASSLGGGGETQYFGPGTRLLVL.

The V gene is TRBV7-9, the J gene TRBJ2-7; D gene unclear. The germline V gene has CDR1 SEHNR and CDR2 FQNEAQ (reference sequence). The CDR3 totals 12 residues. Trimming shortened V by 1 base and J by 6 bases, and 7 bases separated the two germline ends. This CDR3 reads CASSLGQTEQYV. CDR3 nucleotides: TGTGCCAGCAGCTTAGGACAAACCGAGCAGTACGTC.

The chain links TRBV5-1 to TRBJ2-3; tentative D call: TRBD1 (6 bases). Trimming cost V 0 bases and J 4 bases, with 6 bases left between them. This CDR3 comprises 13 residues. Germline CDR1 is SGHRS and CDR2 is YFSETQ. Here the CDR3 DNA reads TGCGCCAGCAGCTTGGAGGGGGCAGATACGCAGTATTTT. This sequence encodes CASSLEGADTQYF.

This chain uses TRBV19 with TRBJ1-1, with D perhaps matching TRBD1 (5 bases). Trimming removed 3 bases at V and 3 bases at J, with 11 bases between. CDR3 size: 14 residues. Germline CDR1 reads LNHDA; CDR2 reads SQIVND (reference sequence). The CDR3 region is CASSIGGPYTEAFF. CDR3 nucleotides: TGTGCCAGTAGTATCGGGGGACCCTACACTGAAGCTTTCTTT.

With regard to this clone: Other nucleotide sequences from this sample produce the same CDR3. The chain links TRBV24-1 to TRBJ2-3, with D possibly being TRBD2 (6 bases). The CDR3 loop spans 14 amino acids. Trimming pared 4 bases from V and 3 bases from J, leaving 10 bases between. CDR1 KGHDR and CDR2 SFDVKD come from the germline V gene. The CDR3 loop is CATSDSGRTDTQYF. In DNA, the CDR3 is TGTGCCACCAGTGACTCGGGGAGGACAGATACGCAGTATTTT.

J is TRBJ1-5 and V is TRBV7-2; unclear D gene. CDR3 length equals 16 residues. Trimming left V 2 bases short and J 0 bases short, with 11 bases between. Germline V gene sequence: CDR1 SGHTA, CDR2 FQGNSA. The CDR3 here is CASSLNDNYSNQPQHF. The CDR3 coding sequence is TGTGCCAGCAGCTTAAATGACAATTATAGCAATCAGCCCCAGCATTTT.

The chain carries TRBV2 and TRBJ2-1; the match to TRBD2 covers 8 bases. CDR1 and CDR2 (germline): SNHLY, FYNNEI. Losses at the gene ends were 4 bases for V and 3 bases for J; bases not matched to a gene: 2. This CDR3 comprises 14 residues. CDR3 in DNA: TGTGCCAGCAGTGGACTAGCGATCTACAATGAGCAGTTCTTC. Its translation is CASSGLAIYNEQFF.

This clone turned up a few times. This chain uses TRBV6-1 with TRBJ2-7, with 10 nucleotides matching TRBD2. Trimming at V came to 2 bases and at J to 2 bases, leaving 9 bases not matched to a gene. This CDR3 is built from 17 residues. Looked up from germline, CDR1 is MNHNS and CDR2 is SASEGT. CDR3 DNA: TGTGCCAGCAGTGAAAGAGAGGGACTAGCGAGACCCTACGAGCAGTACGTC. The encoded protein is CASSEREGLARPYEQYV.

This clone was counted between two and nine times. V and J are TRBV27 and TRBJ2-2; D is possibly TRBD2 (5 bases). The CDR3 totals 14 residues. Germline V gene data show CDR1 as MNHEY and CDR2 as SMNVEV (reference sequence). V gave up 3 bases and J gave up 5 bases, with 10 bases separating them. The CDR3 region is CASSFLGLTGELFF. The CDR3 bases are TGTGCCAGCAGTTTTCTCGGACTTACCGGGGAGCTGTTTTTT.

The chain carries TRBV18 and TRBJ1-1; D is uncertain. This CDR3 has 13 residues. Germline CDR1 is KGHSH and CDR2 is LQKENI. Trimming shortened V by 3 bases and J by 4 bases, and 9 bases separated the two germline ends. CDR3 in DNA: TGTGCCAGCTCACCCAACTCGGGCACTGAAGCTTTCTTT. It is translated as CASSPNSGTEAFF. The complete variable domain, with remaining parts taken from reference TRBV18 and TRBJ1-1, reads NAGVMQNPRHLVRRRGQEARLRCSPMKGHSHVYWYRQLPEEGLKFMVYLQKENIIDESGMPKERFSAEFPKEGPSILRIQQVVRGDSAAYFCASSPNSGTEAFFGQGTRLTVV.

CDR3 residues: CASSLAGTVANQPQHF. The CDR3, as DNA: TGTGCCAGCAGCTTGGCGGGGACAGTAGCAAATCAGCCCCAGCATTTT. The chain uses TRBV7-2 and TRBJ1-5, with TRBD1 matching 7 bases. Per the germline V gene, CDR1 is SGHTA and CDR2 is FQGNSA. The CDR3 covers 16 residues. Trimming removed 3 bases from V and 4 bases from J; junction bases left unmatched: 9.